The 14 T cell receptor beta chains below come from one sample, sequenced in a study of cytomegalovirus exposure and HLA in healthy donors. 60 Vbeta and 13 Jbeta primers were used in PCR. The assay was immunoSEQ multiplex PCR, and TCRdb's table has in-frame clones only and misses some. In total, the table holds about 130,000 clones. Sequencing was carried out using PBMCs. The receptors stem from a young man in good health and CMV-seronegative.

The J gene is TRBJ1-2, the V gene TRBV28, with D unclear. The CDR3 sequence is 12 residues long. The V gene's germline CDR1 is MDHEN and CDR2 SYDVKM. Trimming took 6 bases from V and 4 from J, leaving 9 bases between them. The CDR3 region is CASSPNGYGYTF. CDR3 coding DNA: TGTGCCAGCAGCCCCAACGGCTATGGCTACACCTTC.

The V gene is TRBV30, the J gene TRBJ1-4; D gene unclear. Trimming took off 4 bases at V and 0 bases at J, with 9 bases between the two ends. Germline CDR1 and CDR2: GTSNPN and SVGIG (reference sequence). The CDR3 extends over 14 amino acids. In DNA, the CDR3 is TGTGCCTGGAACGTACCGGCAACTAATGAAAAACTGTTTTTT. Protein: CAWNVPATNEKLFF.

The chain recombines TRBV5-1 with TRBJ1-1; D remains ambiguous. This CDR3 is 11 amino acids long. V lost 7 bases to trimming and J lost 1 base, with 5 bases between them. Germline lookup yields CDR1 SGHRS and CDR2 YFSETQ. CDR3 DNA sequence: TGCGCCAGCCGGAGGAACACTGAAGCTTTCTTT. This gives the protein CASRRNTEAFF.

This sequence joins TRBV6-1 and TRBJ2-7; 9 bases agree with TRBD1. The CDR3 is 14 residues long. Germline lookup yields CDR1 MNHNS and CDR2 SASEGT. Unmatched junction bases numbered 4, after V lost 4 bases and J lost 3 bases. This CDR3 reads CASSATGQGYEQYF. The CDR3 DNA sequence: TGTGCCAGCAGTGCCACGGGACAGGGCTACGAGCAGTACTTC.

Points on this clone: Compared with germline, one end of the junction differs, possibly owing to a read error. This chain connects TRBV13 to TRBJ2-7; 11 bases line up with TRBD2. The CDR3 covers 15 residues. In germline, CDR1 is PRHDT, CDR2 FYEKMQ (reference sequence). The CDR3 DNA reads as TGTGCCAGCAGCTTATTGACTAGCGGGAAACGGGAGCTGTACTTC. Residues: CASSLLTSGKRELYF.

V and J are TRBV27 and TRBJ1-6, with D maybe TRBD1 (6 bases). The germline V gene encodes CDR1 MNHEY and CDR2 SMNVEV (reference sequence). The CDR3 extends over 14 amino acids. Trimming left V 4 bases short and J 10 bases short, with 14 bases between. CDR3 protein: CASSSGGTGSPLHF. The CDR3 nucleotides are TGTGCCAGCAGTTCTGGGGGCACAGGCTCACCCCTCCACTTT.

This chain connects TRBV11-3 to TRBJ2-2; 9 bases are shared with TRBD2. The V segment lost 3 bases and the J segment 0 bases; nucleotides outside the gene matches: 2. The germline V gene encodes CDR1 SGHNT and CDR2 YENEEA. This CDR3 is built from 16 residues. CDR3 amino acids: CASSFLAGPNTGELFF. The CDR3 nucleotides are TGTGCCAGCAGCTTCCTAGCGGGGCCGAACACCGGGGAGCTGTTTTTT.

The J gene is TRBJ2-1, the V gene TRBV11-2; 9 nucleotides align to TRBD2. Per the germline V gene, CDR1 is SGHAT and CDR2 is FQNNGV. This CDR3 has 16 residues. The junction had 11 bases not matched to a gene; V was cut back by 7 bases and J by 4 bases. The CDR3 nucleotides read TGTGCCAGCACCCCACGAGGGCTAGCGGGATACAATGAGCAGTTCTTC. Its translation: CASTPRGLAGYNEQFF.

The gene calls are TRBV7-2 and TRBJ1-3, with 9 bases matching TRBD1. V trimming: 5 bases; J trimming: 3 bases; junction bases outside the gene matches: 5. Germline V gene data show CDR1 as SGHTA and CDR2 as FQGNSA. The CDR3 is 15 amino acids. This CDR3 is CASSARQGGGNTIYF. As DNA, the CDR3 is TGTGCCAGCAGCGCAAGACAGGGGGGTGGAAACACCATATATTTT.

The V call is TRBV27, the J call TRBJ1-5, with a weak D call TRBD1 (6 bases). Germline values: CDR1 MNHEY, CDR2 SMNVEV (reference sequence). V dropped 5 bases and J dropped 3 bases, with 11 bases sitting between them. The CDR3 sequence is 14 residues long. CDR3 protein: CASSITGFNQPQHF. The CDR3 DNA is TGTGCCAGCAGTATCACAGGGTTCAATCAGCCCCAGCATTTT.

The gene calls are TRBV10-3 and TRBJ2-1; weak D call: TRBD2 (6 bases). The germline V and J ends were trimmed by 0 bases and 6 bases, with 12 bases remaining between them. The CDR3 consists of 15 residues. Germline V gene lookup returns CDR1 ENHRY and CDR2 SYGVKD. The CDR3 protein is CAISESAGLPNEQFF. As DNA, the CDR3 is TGTGCCATCAGTGAGTCGGCGGGATTACCCAATGAGCAGTTCTTC.

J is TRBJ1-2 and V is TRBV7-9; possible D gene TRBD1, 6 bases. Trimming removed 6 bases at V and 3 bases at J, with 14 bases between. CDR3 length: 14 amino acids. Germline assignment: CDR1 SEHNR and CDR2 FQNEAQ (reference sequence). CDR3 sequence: CASSYRDRYYGYTF. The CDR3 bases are TGTGCCAGCAGTTACCGCGACAGGTACTATGGCTACACCTTC.

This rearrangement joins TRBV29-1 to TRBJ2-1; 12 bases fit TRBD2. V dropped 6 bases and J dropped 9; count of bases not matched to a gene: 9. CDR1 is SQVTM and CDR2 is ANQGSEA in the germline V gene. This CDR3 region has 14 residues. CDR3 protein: CSVARLAGEGEQFF. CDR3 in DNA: TGCAGCGTAGCTCGACTAGCGGGAGAGGGTGAGCAGTTCTTC.

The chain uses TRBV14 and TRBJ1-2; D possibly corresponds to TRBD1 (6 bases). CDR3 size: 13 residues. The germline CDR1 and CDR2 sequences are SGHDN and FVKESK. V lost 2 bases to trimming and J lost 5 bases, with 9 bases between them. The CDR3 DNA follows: TGTGCCAGCAGCCAATCAGGGGTTTATGGCTACACCTTC. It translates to CASSQSGVYGYTF.